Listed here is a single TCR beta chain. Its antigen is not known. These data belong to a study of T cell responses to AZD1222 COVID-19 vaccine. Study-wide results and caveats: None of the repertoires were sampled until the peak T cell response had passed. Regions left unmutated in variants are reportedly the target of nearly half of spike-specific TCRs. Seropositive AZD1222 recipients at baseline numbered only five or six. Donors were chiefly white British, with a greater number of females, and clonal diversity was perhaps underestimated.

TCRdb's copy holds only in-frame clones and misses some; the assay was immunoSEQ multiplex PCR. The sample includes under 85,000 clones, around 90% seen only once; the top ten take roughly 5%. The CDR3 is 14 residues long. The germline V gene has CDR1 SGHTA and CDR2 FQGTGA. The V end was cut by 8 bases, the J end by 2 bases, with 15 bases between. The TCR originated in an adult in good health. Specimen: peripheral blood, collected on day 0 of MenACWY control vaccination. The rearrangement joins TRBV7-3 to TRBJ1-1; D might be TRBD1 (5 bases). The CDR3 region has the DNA TGTGCCAGCCGACCCGGGGGGGTAAACACTGAAGCTTTCTTT. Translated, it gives CASRPGGVNTEAFF.